A selection of T cell receptor beta chains follows, all from one sample in a study of T cells after yellow fever vaccination. TCRdb reanalysed the 5' RACE reads using MiXCR and keeps one entry per CDR3 protein. This table has 65,000 to 90,000 distinct CDR3 sequences, 7.7% appearing once. This sample comprised CD8+ T cells sorted from PBMCs, obtained on the day of the yellow fever booster vaccination. Receptors originate from a man younger than 40 who received the YFV17D yellow fever vaccine. The CDR3 runs from the conserved cysteine through the conserved F or W. The D gene is left open where the match is weak. Only some rows state a clone size, as once, few, many or a class for expanded clones.

d_gene | j_gene | v_gene | abundance | len | CDR3nt | CDR3aa
- | TRBJ2-5 | TRBV5-6 | - | 17 | TGTGCCAGCAGCTTCTCGGGTAGGGGGTATGGTTCGGAGACCCAGTACTTC | CASSFSGRGYGSETQYF
TRBD2 | TRBJ2-7 | TRBV4-3 | few | 15 | TGCGCCAGCAGCCAGGGACTAGCGGGCATCTACGAGCAGTACTTC | CASSQGLAGIYEQYF
TRBD2 | TRBJ2-1 | TRBV6-1 | - | 17 | TGTGCCAGCAGTCATCTAGCGGGTGGGAGCTCCTACAATGAGCAGTTCTTC | CASSHLAGGSSYNEQFF
TRBD1 | TRBJ2-7 | TRBV20-1 | few | 14 | TGCAGTGCTAGAGATCTAACAGGGGCCTACGAGCAGTACTTC | CSARDLTGAYEQYF
- | TRBJ2-2 | TRBV20-1 | once | 11 | TGCACTGCTAGAGATTCCGGGGAGCTGTTTTTT | CTARDSGELFF
- | TRBJ2-1 | TRBV25-1 | few | 14 | TGTGCCAGCAGTGTTATGAGCGGCTACAATGAGCAGTTCTTC | CASSVMSGYNEQFF
TRBD2 | TRBJ2-4 | TRBV6-1 | - | 14 | TGTGCCAGCAGTCCCGGCCCCCTAGCGGGCGAACAGTACTTC | CASSPGPLAGEQYF
- | TRBJ2-7 | TRBV3-1 | - | 15 | TGTGCCAGCAGCCAAGTTGTGGGAATGAGGTACGAGCAGTACTTC | CASSQVVGMRYEQYF
TRBD2 | TRBJ2-7 | TRBV6-5 | - | 15 | TGTGCCAGCAGTTATAGTTCTAGCGGGACCTACGAGCAGTACTTC | CASSYSSSGTYEQYF
TRBD2 | TRBJ2-1 | TRBV2 | - | 14 | TGTGCCGGCACCGGGACTAGCGGGAGTAATGAGCAGTTCTTC | CAGTGTSGSNEQFF
- | TRBJ2-7 | TRBV6-6 | - | 12 | TGTGCCACTAATCGCGGGCCCTACGAGCAGTACTTC | CATNRGPYEQYF
- | TRBJ2-5 | TRBV11-2 | few | 15 | TGTGCCAGCAGCCTACAGGGTTCCGTAGGAGAGACCCAGTACTTC | CASSLQGSVGETQYF
TRBD2 | TRBJ2-7 | TRBV20-1 | few | 14 | TGCAGTGCTAGTTATGGCGGGAGTCTGTACGAGCAGTACTTC | CSASYGGSLYEQYF
- | TRBJ2-5 | TRBV4-3 | many | 16 | TGCGCCAGCAGCCAAGATCGCAGTCAAGTGTCAGAGACCCAGTACTTC | CASSQDRSQVSETQYF
- | TRBJ2-1 | TRBV11-3 | - | 15 | TGTGCCAGCAGCTTAGTCCCCCCGACAAACAATGAGCAGTTCTTC | CASSLVPPTNNEQFF
- | TRBJ1-2 | TRBV20-1 | few | 12 | TGCAGTGCTAGAGATAGGGGTTCTGGCTACACCTTC | CSARDRGSGYTF
TRBD2 | TRBJ2-1 | TRBV29-1 | - | 13 | TGCAGCGTAACTAGCGGGCCCTACAATGAGCAGTTCTTC | CSVTSGPYNEQFF
- | TRBJ2-7 | TRBV7-9 | - | 15 | TGTGCCAGGGGCACCGGGACGACAGAGCACTACGAGCAGTACTTC | CARGTGTTEHYEQYF
TRBD1 | TRBJ2-1 | TRBV5-1 | few | 12 | TGCGCCAGCCGGGACAGGGCACATGAGCAGTTCTTC | CASRDRAHEQFF
- | TRBJ2-3 | TRBV6-5 | few | 15 | TGTGCCAGCAGTTACTCGAATCCCGGACGGGATACGCAGTATTTT | CASSYSNPGRDTQYF
- | TRBJ2-2 | TRBV6-2/TRBV6-3 | few | 17 | TGTGCCAGCAGTATACACCAACAAACAGGGCCCCTCGGGGAGCTGTTTTTT | CASSIHQQTGPLGELFF
- | TRBJ1-2 | TRBV7-9 | few | 12 | TGTGCCAGCAGCTTAGGCCAGTATGGCTACACCTTC | CASSLGQYGYTF
- | TRBJ2-3 | TRBV30 | few | 13 | TGTGCCTGGAGTCTGATGCCTATAGATACGCAGTATTTT | CAWSLMPIDTQYF
- | TRBJ2-4 | TRBV6-5 | - | 16 | TGTGCCAGCAGTTACTCCACAGGGTGGGCCAAAAACATTCAGTACTTC | CASSYSTGWAKNIQYF
- | TRBJ2-1 | TRBV5-1 | - | 17 | TGCGCCAGCAGCCTCGTATACAGGGCCCCACGGAGAGATGAGCAGTTCTTC | CASSLVYRAPRRDEQFF
- | TRBJ2-7 | TRBV9 | - | 16 | TGTGCCAGCAGCGTAGGAGAGCGGGCTCTCTCCTACGAGCAGTACTTC | CASSVGERALSYEQYF
TRBD2 | TRBJ2-3 | TRBV7-9 | many | 17 | TGTGCCAGCAGCTACTTGGGACTAGCGGGATATGGAGATACGCAGTATTTT | CASSYLGLAGYGDTQYF
- | TRBJ2-7 | TRBV6-5 | few | 14 | TGTGCCAGCAGTTACTCGACGGGGTTCGACGAGCAGTACTTC | CASSYSTGFDEQYF
- | TRBJ2-3 | TRBV7-9 | - | 14 | TGTGCCGGAAAGAAAGGTGGGGCGGCAGATACGCAGTATTTT | CAGKKGGAADTQYF
- | TRBJ2-3 | TRBV7-2 | - | 14 | TGTGCCAGCAGCTCGAGGGGGGGAACAGATACGCAGTATTTT | CASSSRGGTDTQYF
TRBD1 | TRBJ1-2 | TRBV30 | - | 14 | TGTGCCTGGAGGAGGGACAGGGGCTATTATGGCTACACCTTC | CAWRRDRGYYGYTF
- | TRBJ2-7 | TRBV6-1 | many | 16 | TGTGCCAGCAGTGGCCGGAGACACACGGGTATACTCGAGCAGTACTTC | CASSGRRHTGILEQYF
TRBD2 | TRBJ2-1 | TRBV9 | few | 15 | TGTGCCAGCAGCGTAGGGGGACTAGCGGTCAATGAGCAGTTCTTC | CASSVGGLAVNEQFF
TRBD1 | TRBJ2-7 | TRBV27 | few | 14 | TGTGCCAGCAGTCCCGGGACAGGGCTGCGGGAGCAGTACTTC | CASSPGTGLREQYF
- | TRBJ1-5 | TRBV12-3/TRBV12-4 | - | 13 | TGTGCCAGCAGTTTACCCGGGAATCAGCCCCAGCATTTT | CASSLPGNQPQHF
TRBD2 | TRBJ2-5 | TRBV6-1 | few | 14 | TGTGCCAGCAATCCTAGCGGGGCCCAAGAGACCCAGTACTTC | CASNPSGAQETQYF
- | TRBJ1-5 | TRBV27 | few | 13 | TGTGCCAGCAGTCCCTCCCTGAATCAGCCCCAGCGTTTT | CASSPSLNQPQRF
TRBD1 | TRBJ2-7 | TRBV7-9 | few | 13 | TGTGCCAGCAGCACGGACAGGGTTTACGAGCAGTACTTC | CASSTDRVYEQYF
TRBD2 | TRBJ2-1 | TRBV20-1 | few | 18 | TGCAGTGCTAGAGATACTAGCGGGAGCGACCTCTCCTACAATGAGCAGTTCTTC | CSARDTSGSDLSYNEQFF
- | TRBJ2-2 | TRBV2 | - | 13 | TGTGCCAGCCTCGGGGGTAGTGGCGGGGAGCTGTTTTTT | CASLGGSGGELFF
- | TRBJ2-3 | TRBV14 | few | 12 | TGTGCCAGCAGCCAAGACCTTCCTACGCAGTATTTT | CASSQDLPTQYF
TRBD1 | TRBJ1-5 | TRBV7-9 | - | 14 | TGTGCCAGCAGCCCAGGGGGCCGGGGTCAGCCCCAGCATTTT | CASSPGGRGQPQHF